This T cell receptor (beta chain) was observed in a study of post-analysis software for immune sequencing data. V was clipped by 6 bases and J by 9 bases; unmatched bases: 13. Germline assignment: CDR1 KGHSH and CDR2 LQKENI. The CDR3 loop spans 15 amino acids. The TCR beta cDNA libraries contained unique molecular identifiers. It was from roughly 1 to 10 million T cells that about 540,000 cDNA molecules came. TCRdb used MiXCR to reprocess the PCR reads, holding one entry per CDR3 protein. This sample has 250,000 to 300,000 distinct CDR3 sequences, with approximately 34% found just once. This clonotype was detected ten times or more. Its antigen is undetermined. Points from the study as a whole: When the samples were clustered directly with F measure, those that had been prepared in the same batch showed strong co-clustering. In patients, four to six TRBV segments were more frequent than in controls, with TRBV5-6, TRBV5-1 and TRBV20-1 among them. Normalized Chao1 diversity was significantly reduced in patients versus controls.

The TCR originated in a girl aged 10 to 17 with multiple sclerosis. The chain recombines TRBV18 with TRBJ2-1; TRBD1 agrees at 8 bases. Sequencing used blood. The DNA of the CDR3 is TGTGCCAGCTCGCCTATAGGGCAGGGGGCTGGTGAGCAGTTCTTC. Protein sequence: CASSPIGQGAGEQFF. The whole variable domain, filled in from reference TRBV18 and TRBJ2-1, reads NAGVMQNPRHLVRRRGQEARLRCSPMKGHSHVYWYRQLPEEGLKFMVYLQKENIIDESGMPKERFSAEFPKEGPSILRIQQVVRGDSAAYFCASSPIGQGAGEQFFGPGTRLTVL.